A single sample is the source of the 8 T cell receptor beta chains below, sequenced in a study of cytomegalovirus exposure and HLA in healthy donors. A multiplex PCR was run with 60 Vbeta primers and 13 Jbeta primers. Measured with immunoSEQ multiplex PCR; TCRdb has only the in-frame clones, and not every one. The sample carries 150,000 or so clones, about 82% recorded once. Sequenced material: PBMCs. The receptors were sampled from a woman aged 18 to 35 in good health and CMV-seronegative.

The CDR3 DNA sequence: TGTGCCAGTAGCGTAAAAGCGGCTGGGGCCAACGTCCTGACTTTC. Encoded protein: CASSVKAAGANVLTF. The chain employs TRBV19 and TRBJ2-6; possible D gene TRBD2, 5 bases. The CDR3 covers 15 residues. V was pared by 6 bases and J by 2 bases, with 11 bases between. In germline, CDR1 is LNHDA, CDR2 SQIVND (reference sequence).

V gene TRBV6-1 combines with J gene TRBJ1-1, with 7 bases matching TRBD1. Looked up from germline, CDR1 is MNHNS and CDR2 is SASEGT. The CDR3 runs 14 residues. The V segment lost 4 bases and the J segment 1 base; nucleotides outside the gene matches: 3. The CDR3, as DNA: TGTGCCAGCAGTGGCAGACAGGGGAACACTGAAGCTTTCTTT. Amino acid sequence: CASSGRQGNTEAFF.

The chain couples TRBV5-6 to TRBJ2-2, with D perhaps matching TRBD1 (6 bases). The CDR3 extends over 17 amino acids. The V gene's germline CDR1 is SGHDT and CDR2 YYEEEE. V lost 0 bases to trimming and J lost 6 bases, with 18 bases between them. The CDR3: CASSLEPTGIKPGELFF. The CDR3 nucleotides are TGTGCCAGCAGCTTGGAGCCGACAGGTATCAAACCCGGGGAGCTGTTTTTT.

CDR3 amino acids: CASSPGGGGAQFF. The CDR3 region has the DNA TGTGCCAGCAGTCCTGGGGGCGGGGGAGCGCAGTTCTTC. The chain employs TRBV28 and TRBJ2-1; D perhaps matches TRBD2 (7 bases). This CDR3 is 13 amino acids long. Trimming removed 5 bases from V and 12 bases from J, with 17 bases in between. The germline gives CDR1 MDHEN, CDR2 SYDVKM. Full variable domain (outside the CDR3, taken from reference TRBV28 and TRBJ2-1): DVKVTQSSRYLVKRTGEKVFLECVQDMDHENMFWYRQDPGLGLRLIYFSYDVKMKEKGDIPEGYSVSREKKERFSLILESASTNQTSMYLCASSPGGGGAQFFGPGTRLTVL.

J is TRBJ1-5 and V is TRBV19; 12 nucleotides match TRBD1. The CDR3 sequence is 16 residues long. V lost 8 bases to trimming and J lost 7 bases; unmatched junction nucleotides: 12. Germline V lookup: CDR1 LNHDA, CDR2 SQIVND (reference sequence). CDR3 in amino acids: CASSGQGADGTQPQHF. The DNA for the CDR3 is TGTGCCAGTTCGGGACAGGGGGCGGACGGAACGCAGCCCCAGCATTTT.

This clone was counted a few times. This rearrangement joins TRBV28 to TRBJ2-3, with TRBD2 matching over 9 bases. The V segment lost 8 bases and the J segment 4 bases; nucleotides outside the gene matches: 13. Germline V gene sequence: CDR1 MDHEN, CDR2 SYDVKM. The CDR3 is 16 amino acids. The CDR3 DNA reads TGTGCCAGCCGTGAGCTAGCGGGGTTCTCAGCAGATACGCAGTATTTT. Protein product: CASRELAGFSADTQYF. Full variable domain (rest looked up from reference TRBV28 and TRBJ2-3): DVKVTQSSRYLVKRTGEKVFLECVQDMDHENMFWYRQDPGLGLRLIYFSYDVKMKEKGDIPEGYSVSREKKERFSLILESASTNQTSMYLCASRELAGFSADTQYFGPGTRLTVL.

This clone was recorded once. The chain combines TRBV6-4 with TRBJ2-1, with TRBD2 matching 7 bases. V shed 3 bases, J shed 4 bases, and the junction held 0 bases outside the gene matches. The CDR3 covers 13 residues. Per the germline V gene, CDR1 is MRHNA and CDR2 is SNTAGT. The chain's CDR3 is CASSEREYNEQFF. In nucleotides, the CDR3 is TGTGCCAGCAGTGAGCGGGAGTACAATGAGCAGTTCTTC.

The CDR3 sequence is CASSPTGTGWNGYTF. Written as DNA, the CDR3 is TGTGCCAGCAGTCCCACGGGGACAGGGTGGAATGGCTACACCTTC. This rearrangement joins TRBV28 to TRBJ1-2, with 9 bases matching TRBD1. With V trimmed by 5 bases and J by 6 bases, 10 bases remained unmatched. Per the germline V gene, CDR1 is MDHEN and CDR2 is SYDVKM. The CDR3 is 15 amino acids.